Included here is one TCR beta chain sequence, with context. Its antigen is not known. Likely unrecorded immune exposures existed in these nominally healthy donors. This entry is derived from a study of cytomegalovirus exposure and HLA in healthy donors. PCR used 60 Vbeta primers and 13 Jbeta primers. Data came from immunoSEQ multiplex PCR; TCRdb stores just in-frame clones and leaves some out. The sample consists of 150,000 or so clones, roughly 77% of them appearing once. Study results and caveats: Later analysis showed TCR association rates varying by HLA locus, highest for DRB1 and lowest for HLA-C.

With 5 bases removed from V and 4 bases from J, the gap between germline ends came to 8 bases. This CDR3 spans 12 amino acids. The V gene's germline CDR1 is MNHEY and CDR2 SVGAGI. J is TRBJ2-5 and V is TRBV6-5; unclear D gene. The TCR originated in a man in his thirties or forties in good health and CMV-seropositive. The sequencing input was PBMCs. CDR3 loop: CASSARLETQYF. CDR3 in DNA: TGTGCCAGCAGTGCGCGATTAGAGACCCAGTACTTC.